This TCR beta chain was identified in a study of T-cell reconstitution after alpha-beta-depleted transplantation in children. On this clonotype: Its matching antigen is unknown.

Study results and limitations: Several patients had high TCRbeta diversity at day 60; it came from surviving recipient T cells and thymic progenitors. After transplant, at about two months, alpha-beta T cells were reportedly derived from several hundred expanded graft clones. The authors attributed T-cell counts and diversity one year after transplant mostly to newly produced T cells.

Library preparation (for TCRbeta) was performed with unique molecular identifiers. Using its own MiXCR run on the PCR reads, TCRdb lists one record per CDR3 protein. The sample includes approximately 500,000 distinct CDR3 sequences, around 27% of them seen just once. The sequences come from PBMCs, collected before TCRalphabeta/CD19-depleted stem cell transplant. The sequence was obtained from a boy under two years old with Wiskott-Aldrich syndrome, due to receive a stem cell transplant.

Here the CDR3 DNA reads TGTGCCAGCAGTCACGGGGGGAGCTCCTACAATGAGCAGTTCTTC. Its translation is CASSHGGSSYNEQFF. V and J are TRBV28 and TRBJ2-1, with TRBD2 matching 7 bases. Trimming took 5 bases from V and 0 from J; bases not matched to a gene: 4. CDR1 and CDR2 (germline): MDHEN, SYDVKM. The CDR3 extends over 15 amino acids.